One and the same sample provided the 30 T cell receptor beta chains below, sequenced in a study of identical twins. MiXCR was run by TCRdb on the 5' RACE reads, yielding one entry per CDR3 protein. The sample holds 420,000 or so distinct CDR3 sequences, less than 20% seen once. The sequenced sample consisted of naive T cells sorted from blood. Every receptor here comes from a man aged 45-65 years in good health.

This clonotype was observed many times. The rearrangement joins TRBV5-5 to TRBJ1-2; weak D call: TRBD1 (6 bases). Germline V gives CDR1 SGHKS, CDR2 YYEKEE (reference sequence). V dropped 1 base and J dropped 4 bases, with 14 bases sitting between them. The CDR3 loop spans 15 amino acids. The DNA of the CDR3 is TGTGCCAGCAGCTTGCGGTGGGACATCCCCTATGGCTACACCTTC. The encoded protein is CASSLRWDIPYGYTF.

This clonotype has a count of ten or more. The CDR3 DNA reads as TGTGCCAGCAGCTTAGTAAGGGGAGCCTACGAGCAGTACTTC. Translation: CASSLVRGAYEQYF. This chain connects TRBV11-1 to TRBJ2-7; perhaps D is TRBD1 or TRBD2 (5 bases each). V was clipped by 1 base and J by 2 bases, with 9 bases between them. The CDR3 is 14 amino acids. Germline lookup yields CDR1 SGHAT and CDR2 FQDESV (reference sequence). Combining the CDR3 with reference TRBV11-1 and TRBJ2-7 gives the whole variable domain EAEVAQSPRYKITEKSQAVAFWCDPISGHATLYWYRQILGQGPELLVQFQDESVVDDSQLPKDRFSAERLKGVDSTLKIQPAELGDSAMYLCASSLVRGAYEQYFGPGTRLTVT.

Many counts were recorded for this clonotype. This chain joins TRBV7-2 and TRBJ2-3; D is unclear. The ends were cut back, 0 bases at V and 6 bases at J, with 10 bases in the middle. The CDR3 spans 14 residues. Germline lookup yields CDR1 SGHTA and CDR2 FQGNSA. The CDR3 is CASSLALPRDTQYF. Written as DNA, the CDR3 is TGTGCCAGCAGCTTAGCCCTACCTAGGGATACGCAGTATTTT.

This clonotype was recorded a few times. The rearrangement links TRBV20-1 to TRBJ2-1, with 9 bases aligning to TRBD2. V lost 0 bases to trimming and J lost 2 bases; unmatched junction nucleotides: 11. CDR1 and CDR2 from the germline V gene are DFQATT and SNEGSKA (reference sequence). CDR3 length: 18 amino acids. The CDR3 here is CSARDRGLAGEAYNEQFF. The CDR3 DNA follows: TGCAGTGCTAGAGATCGGGGATTAGCGGGAGAAGCCTACAATGAGCAGTTCTTC.

The sample holds many counts of this clonotype. The V and J genes are TRBV6-1 and TRBJ1-2; no definite D call. Germline CDR1 reads MNHNS; CDR2 reads SASEGT. This CDR3 spans 13 amino acids. V was pared by 6 bases and J by 2 bases, with 10 bases between. As DNA, the CDR3 is TGTGCCAGCAGACGAAGGGAAAACTATGGCTACACCTTC. Translated, it gives CASRRRENYGYTF.

In this sample, this clonotype turned up a few times. The V call is TRBV6-2 or TRBV6-3, the J call TRBJ2-5; 10 nucleotides align to TRBD1. Per germline, CDR1 MNHEY and CDR2 SVGEGT. The CDR3 covers 15 residues. Germline trimming cut 5 bases from V and 6 bases from J; bases unmatched to any gene: 9. In DNA form, the CDR3 reads TGTGCCAGCAGTCTCCGGGACAGGGGTCAAAAGACCCAGTACTTC. Amino acids: CASSLRDRGQKTQYF.

The chain carries TRBV24-1 and TRBJ2-5, with a weak D call TRBD1 (5 bases). This CDR3 contains 15 residues. The V end was cut by 3 bases, the J end by 5 bases, with 15 bases between. Looked up from germline, CDR1 is KGHDR and CDR2 is SFDVKD. The CDR3 spells CATSDPTGIGETQYF. CDR3 in DNA: TGTGCCACCAGTGATCCAACAGGTATCGGTGAGACCCAGTACTTC.

The sample holds many counts of this clonotype. The chain has TRBV11-2 and TRBJ1-6; unclear D gene. There are 13 residues in the CDR3. The germline V gene encodes CDR1 SGHAT and CDR2 FQNNGV. V was cut by 5 bases and J by 8 bases, with 10 bases left in between. The CDR3 DNA follows: TGTGCCAGCAGCGGCCGCAGTCATTCACCCCTCCACTTT. Its protein product is CASSGRSHSPLHF.

This clonotype has a count of ten or more. The genes are TRBV5-1 and TRBJ2-7, with 7 bases fitting TRBD1. The CDR3 contains 15 residues. After removal of 0 bases from V and 2 bases from J, the junction contained 5 bases not matched to a gene. Per the germline V gene, CDR1 is SGHRS and CDR2 is YFSETQ. The CDR3 is CASSLGTGRTYEQYF. The CDR3 coding sequence is TGCGCCAGCAGCTTGGGGACAGGCCGGACCTACGAGCAGTACTTC.

In this sample, this clonotype turned up many times. CDR3 amino acids: CASSSLGDNEQFF. CDR3 bases: TGCGCCAGCAGCTCCCTAGGGGACAATGAGCAGTTCTTC. V usage is TRBV5-1 and J usage is TRBJ2-1; perhaps TRBD1 as D (5 bases). Germline V gene lookup returns CDR1 SGHRS and CDR2 YFSETQ. This CDR3 comprises 13 residues. The V end was cut by 3 bases, the J end by 5 bases, with 9 bases between.

V usage is TRBV12-3 or TRBV12-4 and J usage is TRBJ2-4, with 7 bases aligning to TRBD1. J lost 2 bases, V lost 6 bases, and 7 bases had no gene match. CDR3 length equals 15 residues. In nucleotides, the CDR3 is TGTGCCAGCAGGCCGGCAGGGGGAACCAAAAACATTCAGTACTTC. Translated, it gives CASRPAGGTKNIQYF.

This chain joins TRBV4-1 and TRBJ2-1; D ambiguous. The ends were cut back, 4 bases at V and 10 bases at J, with 20 bases in the middle. Germline lookup yields CDR1 MGHRA and CDR2 YSYEKL. This CDR3 region has 15 residues. In DNA, the CDR3 is TGCGCCAGCAGCCCAAGATTCGAAGCCTTTGGGGAGCAGTTCTTC. Amino acid sequence: CASSPRFEAFGEQFF.

This clonotype has just a few counts. The genes are TRBV11-1 and TRBJ2-1, with D possibly TRBD2 on 6 matching bases. The CDR3 length is 15 residues. The germline gives CDR1 SGHAT, CDR2 FQDESV (reference sequence). Deletions cut 1 base from V and 5 bases from J, with 12 bases between. The chain's CDR3 is CASSLVASVDNEQFF. The CDR3 coding sequence is TGTGCCAGCAGCTTAGTGGCTAGCGTGGACAATGAGCAGTTCTTC.

The genes are TRBV10-3 and TRBJ2-3; 13 nucleotides match TRBD2. Germline assignment: CDR1 ENHRY and CDR2 SYGVKD. The CDR3 sequence is 16 residues long. The trim removed 6 bases at V and 2 bases at J, leaving 5 bases unmatched. The CDR3 here is CAISRGTSGDTDTQYF. For the CDR3, the DNA is TGTGCCATCAGCAGAGGGACTAGCGGGGACACAGATACGCAGTATTTT.

This clonotype occurred once. V usage is TRBV24-1 and J usage is TRBJ2-3; 12 bases fit TRBD2. The CDR3 has 19 residues. V lost 3 bases, J lost 4 bases, and 13 bases stayed unmatched. The germline V gene encodes CDR1 KGHDR and CDR2 SFDVKD. In DNA, the CDR3 is TGTGCCACCAGTGATCTGAAAGCAACTAGCGGGGGGCGCCCAGATACGCAGTATTTT. It encodes CATSDLKATSGGRPDTQYF.

This clonotype came up a few times. The chain joins TRBV12-3 or TRBV12-4 to TRBJ2-3, with 8 nucleotides matching TRBD2. The length of the CDR3 is 16 residues. Trimming at V came to 8 bases and at J to 0 bases, leaving 10 bases not matched to a gene. The CDR3 nucleotides read TGTGCCAGCGGGGCGGGAGGCCTTCATAGCACAGATACGCAGTATTTT. Translated, it gives CASGAGGLHSTDTQYF.

The chain joins TRBV6-2 or TRBV6-3 to TRBJ2-1; 13 bases agree with TRBD2. Germline loops: CDR1 MNHEY, CDR2 SVGEGT. The CDR3 runs to 20 residues. Losses at the gene ends were 3 bases for V and 0 bases for J; bases not matched to a gene: 11. CDR3 sequence reads: CASSYQGTSGASYSYNEQFF. In DNA, the CDR3 is TGTGCCAGCAGTTATCAGGGGACTAGCGGGGCTTCCTACTCCTACAATGAGCAGTTCTTC.

V usage is TRBV6-1 and J usage is TRBJ2-3, with D tentatively TRBD1 or TRBD2 (5 bases each). Trimming took off 8 bases at V and 0 bases at J, with 12 bases between the two ends. CDR3 length: 14 amino acids. CDR1 and CDR2 (germline): MNHNS, SASEGT. The CDR3 region has the DNA TGTGCCAGCGGACCTTGGGGGAGCACAGATACGCAGTATTTT. Its translation: CASGPWGSTDTQYF.

This clonotype was observed a handful of times. The rearrangement joins TRBV5-1 to TRBJ2-5; TRBD1 is a possible D gene (6 bases). The CDR3 sequence is 14 residues long. Trimming took 1 base from V and 0 from J, leaving 7 bases between them. CDR1 and CDR2 from the germline V gene are SGHRS and YFSETQ. The CDR3 spells CASSLTGNQETQYF. CDR3 nucleotides: TGCGCCAGCAGCTTGACAGGGAACCAAGAGACCCAGTACTTC.

V usage is TRBV25-1 and J usage is TRBJ2-2, with D tentatively TRBD1 or TRBD2 (5 bases each). Germline CDR1 and CDR2: MGHDK and SYGVNS. The CDR3 runs 15 residues. Trimming removed 1 base at V and 5 bases at J, with 11 bases between. The CDR3 loop reads CASSESAGRTGELFF. In DNA, the CDR3 is TGTGCCAGCAGTGAATCCGCAGGGAGAACCGGGGAGCTGTTTTTT.

The chain couples TRBV20-1 to TRBJ1-1; D is undetermined. The V end lost 7 bases, the J end lost 0 bases, and 12 bases lay between the germline ends. The CDR3 spans 13 residues. CDR1 and CDR2 (germline): DFQATT, SNEGSKA (reference sequence). The CDR3 loop is CSGTTLMNTEAFF. CDR3 bases: TGCAGTGGTACGACACTCATGAACACTGAAGCTTTCTTT.

The gene calls are TRBV18 and TRBJ2-1, with TRBD2 matching over 9 bases. The germline CDR1 and CDR2 sequences are KGHSH and LQKENI. CDR3 length equals 15 residues. After removal of 5 bases from V and 5 bases from J, the junction contained 7 bases not matched to a gene. The CDR3 nucleotides are TGTGCCAGCTCATCGATAGCGGGGGCCCACAATGAGCAGTTCTTC. Amino acids: CASSSIAGAHNEQFF.

The chain joins TRBV12-3 or TRBV12-4 to TRBJ1-2, with D hard to call. V lost 4 bases and J 5 bases, leaving 8 bases between the germline ends. The CDR3 runs 12 residues. Written as DNA, the CDR3 is TGTGCCAGCAGTTACGGGGAATATGGCTACACCTTC. Translated: CASSYGEYGYTF.

This clonotype was seen ten or more times. The rearrangement uses TRBV12-3 or TRBV12-4 and TRBJ2-1; TRBD2 matches 9 bases. This CDR3 is built from 16 residues. J was trimmed by 1 base and V by 7 bases; bases with no gene match: 8. The CDR3 here is CASTNLAGASYNEQFF. The CDR3 DNA sequence: TGTGCCAGCACTAATTTAGCGGGGGCTTCCTACAATGAGCAGTTCTTC.

Only a few counts were recorded for this clonotype. The chain combines TRBV28 with TRBJ2-1; D not certain. Trimming shortened V by 6 bases and J by 5 bases, and 11 bases separated the two germline ends. The CDR3 is made up of 13 amino acids. Germline CDR1 reads MDHEN; CDR2 reads SYDVKM. CDR3: CASSPFHNNEQFF. Written as DNA, the CDR3 is TGTGCCAGCAGCCCATTCCACAACAATGAGCAGTTCTTC.

This clonotype has just a few counts. The chain carries TRBV12-3 or TRBV12-4 and TRBJ2-1, with D possibly matching TRBD1 (5 bases). The CDR3 is 16 amino acids. The V end was cut by 6 bases, the J end by 0 bases, with 15 bases between. The CDR3 DNA reads as TGTGCCAGCAGCCGACAGCGACGGAGCTCCTACAATGAGCAGTTCTTC. Its protein product is CASSRQRRSSYNEQFF.

The V call is TRBV5-1, the J call TRBJ2-3; 13 bases match TRBD2. This CDR3 has 18 amino acids. V lost 0 bases to trimming and J lost 0 bases; unmatched junction nucleotides: 4. The germline V gene encodes CDR1 SGHRS and CDR2 YFSETQ. The CDR3 DNA follows: TGCGCCAGCAGCTTGGGGACTAGCGGGGGTCATAGCACAGATACGCAGTATTTT. The encoded protein is CASSLGTSGGHSTDTQYF.

The sample holds a few counts of this clonotype. A much more abundant neighbour one base away suggests this may be a read error. This chain connects TRBV4-3 to TRBJ1-5, with D hard to call. This CDR3 is built from 13 residues. Germline CDR1 is LGHNA and CDR2 is YSLEER. V dropped 4 bases and J dropped 4 bases, with 8 bases sitting between them. CDR3 sequence: CASSLPENQPQHF. As DNA, the CDR3 is TGCGCCAGCAGCCTTCCAGAGAATCAGCCCCAGCATTTT.

J is TRBJ2-1 and V is TRBV6-1, with 8 positions matching TRBD2. The CDR3 is 14 amino acids. CDR1 and CDR2 (germline): MNHNS, SASEGT. With 8 bases clipped from V and 8 bases from J, the junction kept 11 bases outside the gene matches. The CDR3 region is CASGSGGAFDEQFF. CDR3 DNA sequence: TGTGCCAGCGGCTCCGGGGGGGCCTTCGATGAGCAGTTCTTC.

The genes are TRBV12-3 or TRBV12-4 and TRBJ2-2; D gene unclear. The CDR3 loop spans 13 amino acids. The V end lost 6 bases, the J end lost 5 bases, and 10 bases lay between the germline ends. CDR3 in DNA: TGTGCCAGCAGACCCCAACCTACCGGGGAGCTGTTTTTT. It codes for CASRPQPTGELFF.